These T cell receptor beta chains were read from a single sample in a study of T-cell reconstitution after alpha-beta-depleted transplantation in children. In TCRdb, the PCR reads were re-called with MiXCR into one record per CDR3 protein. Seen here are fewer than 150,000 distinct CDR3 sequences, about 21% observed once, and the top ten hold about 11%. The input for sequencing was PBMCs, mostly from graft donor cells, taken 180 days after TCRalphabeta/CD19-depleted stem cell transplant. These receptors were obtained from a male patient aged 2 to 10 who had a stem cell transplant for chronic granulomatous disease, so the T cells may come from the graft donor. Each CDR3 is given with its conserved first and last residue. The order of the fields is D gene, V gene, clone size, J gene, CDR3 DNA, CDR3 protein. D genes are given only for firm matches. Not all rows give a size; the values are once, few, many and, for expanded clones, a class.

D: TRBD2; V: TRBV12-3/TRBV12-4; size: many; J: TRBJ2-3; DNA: TGTGCCAGCAGTGACCCTAGCGGGGGCACAGATACGCAGTATTTT; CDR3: CASSDPSGGTDTQYF
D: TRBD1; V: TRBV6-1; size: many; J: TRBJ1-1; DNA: TGTGCCAGCAGCCCGGCGCCTCAGGGGGCGAGAGACGCTGAAGCTTTCTTT; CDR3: CASSPAPQGARDAEAFF
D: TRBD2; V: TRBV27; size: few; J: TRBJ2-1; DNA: TGTGCCAGCAGTTCAGTAGCGGGGGGGACGGATGAGCAGTTCTTC; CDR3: CASSSVAGGTDEQFF
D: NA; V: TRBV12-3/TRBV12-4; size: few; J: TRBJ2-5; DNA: TGTGCCAGCAGTTTCAGGGGAGGAGAGACCCAGTACTTC; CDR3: CASSFRGGETQYF
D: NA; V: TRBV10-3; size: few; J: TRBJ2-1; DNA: TGTGCCATCAGTGTGGTGGCAGAGAGTGAGCAGTTCTTC; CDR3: CAISVVAESEQFF
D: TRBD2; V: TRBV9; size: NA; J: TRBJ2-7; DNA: TGTGCCAGCAGCGATAGCGGGAGGGTCTACGAGCAGTACTTC; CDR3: CASSDSGRVYEQYF
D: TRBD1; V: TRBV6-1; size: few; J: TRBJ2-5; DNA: TGTGCCAGCAAGTCGACAGGGTATTGGGAGGAGACCCAGTACTTC; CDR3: CASKSTGYWEETQYF
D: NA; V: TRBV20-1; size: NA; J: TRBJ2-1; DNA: TGCAGTGCTAAGAGAGGTTCTTTCGGCCCAAACAATGAGCAGTTCTTC; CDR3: CSAKRGSFGPNNEQFF
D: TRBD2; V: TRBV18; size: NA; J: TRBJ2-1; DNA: TGTGCCAGCTCAGGGGAGGGCTACAATGAGCAGTTCTTC; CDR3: CASSGEGYNEQFF
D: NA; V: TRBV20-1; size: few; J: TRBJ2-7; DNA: TGCAGTGCTAGAGATGGCCCCGAGCGGCAGTACTTC; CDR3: CSARDGPERQYF
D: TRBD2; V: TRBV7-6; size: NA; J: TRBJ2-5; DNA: TGTGCCAGCAGCTACCGACTAGCGGCTCAAGAGACCCAGTACTTC; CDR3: CASSYRLAAQETQYF
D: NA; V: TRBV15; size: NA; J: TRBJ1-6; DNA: TGTGCCACCTCCCAGGGGTGGAATTCACCCCTCCACTTT; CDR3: CATSQGWNSPLHF
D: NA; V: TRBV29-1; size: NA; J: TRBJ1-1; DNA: TGCAGCGTAGAGGGGGGACACCAGAACACTGAAGCTTTCTTT; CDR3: CSVEGGHQNTEAFF
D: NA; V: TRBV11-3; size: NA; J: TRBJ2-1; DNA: TGTGCCAGCAGCTTAGTCGGGGCGGGACCTTACAATGAGCAGTTCTTC; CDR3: CASSLVGAGPYNEQFF
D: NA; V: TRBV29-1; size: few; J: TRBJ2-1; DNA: TGCAGCGTAGAACAGGGTAACTGGGCCTACAATGAGCAGTTCTTC; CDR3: CSVEQGNWAYNEQFF
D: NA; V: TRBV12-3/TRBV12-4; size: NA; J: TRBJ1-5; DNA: TGTGCCAGCAGTTTACGCAGGGGCGGTCAGCCCCAGCATTTT; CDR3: CASSLRRGGQPQHF
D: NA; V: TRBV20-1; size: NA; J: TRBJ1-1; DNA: TGCAGTGCTCAAAGGGAGTTGGAGACTGAAGCTTTCTTT; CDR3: CSAQRELETEAFF
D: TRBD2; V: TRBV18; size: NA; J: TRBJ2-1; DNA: TGTGCCAGCTCGCAATCTAGCGGGTCGTCGTACAATGAGCAGTTCTTC; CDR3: CASSQSSGSSYNEQFF
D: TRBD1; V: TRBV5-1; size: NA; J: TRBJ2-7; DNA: TGCGCCAGCAGCGATCAGACAGGGGACTACGAGCAGTACTTC; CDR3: CASSDQTGDYEQYF
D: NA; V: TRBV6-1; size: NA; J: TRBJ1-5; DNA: TGTGCCAGCAGTGAACGAGTGGATCAGCCCCAGCATTTT; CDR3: CASSERVDQPQHF
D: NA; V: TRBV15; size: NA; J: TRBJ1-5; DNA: TGTGCCACCAGCAGAGACCCCGATCAGCCCCAGCATTTT; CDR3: CATSRDPDQPQHF
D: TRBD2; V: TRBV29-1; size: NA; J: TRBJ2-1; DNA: TGCAGCGTTGAAGGGCGGGAGGATCGCTTATACAATGAGCAGTTCTTC; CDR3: CSVEGREDRLYNEQFF
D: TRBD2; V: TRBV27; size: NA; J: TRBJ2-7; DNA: TGTGCCAGCAGTTCAATAGCGGGGCTATACGAGCAGTACTTC; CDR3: CASSSIAGLYEQYF
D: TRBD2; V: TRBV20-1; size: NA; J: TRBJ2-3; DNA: TGCAGTGCTAGAATGACTAGCGGGGGGATGAATACGCAGTATTTT; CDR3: CSARMTSGGMNTQYF
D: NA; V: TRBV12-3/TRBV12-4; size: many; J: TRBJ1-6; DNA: TGTGCCAGCACCTTGGGGGGCAAGGATTCACCCCTCCACTTT; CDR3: CASTLGGKDSPLHF
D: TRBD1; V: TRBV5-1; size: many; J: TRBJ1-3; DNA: TGCGCCAGCAGCGTCACAGGGGTCGGAAACACCATATATTTT; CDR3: CASSVTGVGNTIYF
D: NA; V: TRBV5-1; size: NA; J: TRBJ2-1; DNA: TGCGCCAGCAGCTTGAGACAGGCTGACAATGAGCAGTTCTTC; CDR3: CASSLRQADNEQFF
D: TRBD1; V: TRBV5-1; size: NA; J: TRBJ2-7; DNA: TGCGCCAGCAGCTTGCCCCGCTCCGGGACAGTCGAGCAGTACTTC; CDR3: CASSLPRSGTVEQYF
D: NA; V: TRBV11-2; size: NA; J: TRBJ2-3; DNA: TGTGCCAGCAGCTTAGCTCCCTGGCTAGCAAGCACAGATACGCAGTATTTT; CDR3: CASSLAPWLASTDTQYF
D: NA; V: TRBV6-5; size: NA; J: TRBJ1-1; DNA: TGTGCCGGCAGTTCCACGCGAATGGGGGAGGACACTGAAGCTTTCTTT; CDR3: CAGSSTRMGEDTEAFF
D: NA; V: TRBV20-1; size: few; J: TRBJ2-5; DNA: TGCAGTGCTAGAGATTATCTCCCTCTAGGGAAGCGAGGGGAGACCCAGTACTTC; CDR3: CSARDYLPLGKRGETQYF
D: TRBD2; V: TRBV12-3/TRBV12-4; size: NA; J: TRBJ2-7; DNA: TGTGCCAGCAGTCTCCGTCGGGACTACCTCCCATGGGAGCAGTACTTC; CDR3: CASSLRRDYLPWEQYF
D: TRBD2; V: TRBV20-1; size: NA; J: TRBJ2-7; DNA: TGCAGTGCTAGTAGCGGGGTCTCTAGCTCCTACGAGCAGTACTTC; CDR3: CSASSGVSSSYEQYF
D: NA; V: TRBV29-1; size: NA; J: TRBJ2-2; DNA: TGCAGCGTTGAAGATCGAGGGGCCGGGGAGCTGTTTTTT; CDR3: CSVEDRGAGELFF
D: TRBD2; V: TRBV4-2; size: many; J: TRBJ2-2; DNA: TGTGCCAGCAGCCAAGGAGCTAGCGGGAGAGGGAACACCGGGGAGCTGTTTTTT; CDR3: CASSQGASGRGNTGELFF
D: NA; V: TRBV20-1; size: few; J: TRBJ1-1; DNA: TGCAGTGCTAGACCTCGACCGATGAACACTGAAGCTTTCTTT; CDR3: CSARPRPMNTEAFF
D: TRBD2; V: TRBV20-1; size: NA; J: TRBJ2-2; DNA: TGCAGTGCTTTGGGAGGGTATCCCGGGGAGCTGTTTTTT; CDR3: CSALGGYPGELFF
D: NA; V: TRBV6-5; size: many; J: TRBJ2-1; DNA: TGTGCCAGCACACTCCGGTGGGCGAATGAGCAGTTCTTC; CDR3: CASTLRWANEQFF
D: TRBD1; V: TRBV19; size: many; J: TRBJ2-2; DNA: TGTGCCAGTAGTGAGGGACAGAGTACCGGGGAGCTGTTTTTT; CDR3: CASSEGQSTGELFF
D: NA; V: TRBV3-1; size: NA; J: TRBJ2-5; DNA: TGTGCCAGCAGCCAAGTTTCAGGGCGAGAGACCCAGTACTTC; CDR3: CASSQVSGRETQYF
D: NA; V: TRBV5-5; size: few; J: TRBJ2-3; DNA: TGTGCCAGCAGCTTGTTAGCGGAGGAGGCAGATACGCAGTATTTT; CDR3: CASSLLAEEADTQYF
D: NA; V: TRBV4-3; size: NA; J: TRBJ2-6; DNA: TGCGCCAGCAGCCAAGAAGGTCTAGACTCTGGGGCCAACGTCCTGACTTTC; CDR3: CASSQEGLDSGANVLTF
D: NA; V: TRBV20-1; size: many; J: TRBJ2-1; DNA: TGCAGTGCTAGAACCCTAGCAGGCAATGAGCAGTTCTTC; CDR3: CSARTLAGNEQFF
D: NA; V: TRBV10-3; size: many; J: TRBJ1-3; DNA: TGTGCCATCAGTTCGCGGGCGGGTGGAAACACCATATATTTT; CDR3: CAISSRAGGNTIYF
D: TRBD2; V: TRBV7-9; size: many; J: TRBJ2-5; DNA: TGTGCCAGCAGCTCGTCGACTAGCGGGGTTCAAGAGACCCAGTACTTC; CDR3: CASSSSTSGVQETQYF
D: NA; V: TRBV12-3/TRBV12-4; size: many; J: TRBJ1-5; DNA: TGTGCCAGCCTAATAACAGGGACAAGCAATCAGCCCCAGCATTTT; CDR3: CASLITGTSNQPQHF
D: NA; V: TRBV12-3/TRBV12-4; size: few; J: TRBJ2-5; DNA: TGTGCCAGCAGTTTAGCGCTCGGTGGGATCATCCAAGAGACCCAGTACTTC; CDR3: CASSLALGGIIQETQYF
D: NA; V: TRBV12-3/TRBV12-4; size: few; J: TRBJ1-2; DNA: TGTGCCAGCAGCCAGACAGCCGACTATGGCTACACCTTC; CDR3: CASSQTADYGYTF
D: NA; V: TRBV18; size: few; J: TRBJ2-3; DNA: TGTGCCAGCTCACCTTCCTCCGGACCCACAGATACGCAGTATTTT; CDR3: CASSPSSGPTDTQYF
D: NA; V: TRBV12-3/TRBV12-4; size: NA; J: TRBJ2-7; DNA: TGTGCCAGCAGCAATACAGGGAGAGACGAGCAGTACTTC; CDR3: CASSNTGRDEQYF
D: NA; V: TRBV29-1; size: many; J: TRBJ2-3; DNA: TGCAGCGTTTTCCACCCAGATAGCACAGATACGCAGTATTTT; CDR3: CSVFHPDSTDTQYF